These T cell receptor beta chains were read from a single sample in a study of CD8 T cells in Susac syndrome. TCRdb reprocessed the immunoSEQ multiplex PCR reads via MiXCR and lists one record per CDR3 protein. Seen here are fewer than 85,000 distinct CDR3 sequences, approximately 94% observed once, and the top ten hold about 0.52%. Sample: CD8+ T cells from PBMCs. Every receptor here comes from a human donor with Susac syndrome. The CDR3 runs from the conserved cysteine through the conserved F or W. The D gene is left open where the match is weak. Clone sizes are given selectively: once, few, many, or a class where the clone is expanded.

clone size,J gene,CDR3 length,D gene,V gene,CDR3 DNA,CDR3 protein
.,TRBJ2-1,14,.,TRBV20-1,TGCAGTGCCCCTGAGGCGGGGCCCTACAATGAGCAGTTCTTC,CSAPEAGPYNEQFF
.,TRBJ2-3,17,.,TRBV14,TGTGCCAGCAGCCACGCAAGGCTAGACCGCCTCACAGATACGCAGTATTTT,CASSHARLDRLTDTQYF
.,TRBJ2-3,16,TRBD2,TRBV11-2,TGTGCCAGCAGCTTAGATCGGCCTACTAGCGGGGATACGCAGTATTTT,CASSLDRPTSGDTQYF
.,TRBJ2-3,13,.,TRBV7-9,TGTGCCAGCAGTCGCGGGGACACAGATACGCAGTATTTT,CASSRGDTDTQYF
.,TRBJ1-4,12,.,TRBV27,TGTGCCAGCGGGTCGTTGGGCGAAAAACTGTTTTTT,CASGSLGEKLFF
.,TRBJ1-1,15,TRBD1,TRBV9,TGTGCCAGCAGTGTTCAGGGACAGGCAAACACTGAAGCTTTCTTT,CASSVQGQANTEAFF
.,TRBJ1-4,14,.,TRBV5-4,TGTGCCAGCAGCTCCCCGGGGGCGAATGAAAAACTGTTTTTT,CASSSPGANEKLFF
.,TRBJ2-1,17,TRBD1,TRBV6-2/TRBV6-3,TGTGCCAGCAGTTACATTCGGACAGGGAAGGTACACAATGAGCAGTTCTTC,CASSYIRTGKVHNEQFF
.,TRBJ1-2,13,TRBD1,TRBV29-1,TGCAGCGCCACGGACAGGGCGGGCTATGGCTACACCTTC,CSATDRAGYGYTF
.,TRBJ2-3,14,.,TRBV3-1,TGTGCCAGCAGCCACCTACAGGGAAAAGATACGCAGTATTTT,CASSHLQGKDTQYF
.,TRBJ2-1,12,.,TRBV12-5,TGTGCTAGTGCCCAAGGCTGGGGGGAGCAGTTCTTC,CASAQGWGEQFF
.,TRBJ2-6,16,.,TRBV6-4,TGTGCCAGCAGTGACAGGACGGACTCTGGGGCCAACGTCCTGACTTTC,CASSDRTDSGANVLTF
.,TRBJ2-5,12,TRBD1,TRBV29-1,TGCAGCATGGACAGGGATGGGGAGACCCAGTACTTC,CSMDRDGETQYF
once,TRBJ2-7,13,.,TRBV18,TGTGCCAGCTCAAACGACAGGATCGGCGAGCAGTACTTC,CASSNDRIGEQYF
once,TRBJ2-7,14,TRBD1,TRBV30,TGTGCCTGGACCCCGGGACAGGGACCCTACGAGCAGTACTTC,CAWTPGQGPYEQYF
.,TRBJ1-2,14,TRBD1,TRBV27,TGTGCCAGCAGCGAGACAGGGGGCTACTATGGCTACACCTTC,CASSETGGYYGYTF
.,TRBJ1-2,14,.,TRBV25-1,TGTGCCAGCAGTAATACAGGCGGTTACTATGGCTACACCTTC,CASSNTGGYYGYTF
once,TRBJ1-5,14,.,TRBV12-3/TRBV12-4,TGTGCCAGCATTACAGGTGGGGGAAATCAGCCCCAGCATTTT,CASITGGGNQPQHF
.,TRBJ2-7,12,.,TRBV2,TGTGCCAGCAGTGAATATACCTACGAGCAGTACTTC,CASSEYTYEQYF
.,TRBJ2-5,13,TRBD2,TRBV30,TGTGCCTGGACTAGCGGGGGCCAAGAGACCCAGTACTTC,CAWTSGGQETQYF
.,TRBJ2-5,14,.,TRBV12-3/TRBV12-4,TGTGCCAGCAGCCCTGACAGCTTCCAAGAGACCCAGTACTTC,CASSPDSFQETQYF
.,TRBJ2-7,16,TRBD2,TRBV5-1,TGCGCCAGCAGCTTGGCCGGACTAGCGGACTCCTACGAGCAGTACTTC,CASSLAGLADSYEQYF
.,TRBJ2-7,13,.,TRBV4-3,TGCGCCAGCAGCCGGGAGGTGGGTCATGAGCAGTACTTC,CASSREVGHEQYF
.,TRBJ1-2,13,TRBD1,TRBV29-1,TGCAGCGTCCCGACAGGGGGCGAACCTGGCTACACCTTC,CSVPTGGEPGYTF
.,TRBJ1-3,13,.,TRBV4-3,TGCGCCAGCAGCCACAGTAGTAGAAACACCATATATTTT,CASSHSSRNTIYF
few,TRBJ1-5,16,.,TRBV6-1,TGTGCCAGCAGACATATCCGGGACACCAGGAATCAGCCCCAGCATTTT,CASRHIRDTRNQPQHF
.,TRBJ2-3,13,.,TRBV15,TGTGCCACCAGCAGTACCTCCACAGATACGCAGTATTTT,CATSSTSTDTQYF
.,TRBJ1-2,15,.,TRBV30,TGTGCCTGGAGTCCCCCGGACAGAATCTATTATGGCTACACCTTC,CAWSPPDRIYYGYTF
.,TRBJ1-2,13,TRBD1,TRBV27,TGTGCCAGCAGTCTTAACAGGGGTTATGGCTACACCTTC,CASSLNRGYGYTF
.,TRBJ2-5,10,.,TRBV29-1,TGCAGCGCTGCGGAGGGGACCCAGTACTTC,CSAAEGTQYF
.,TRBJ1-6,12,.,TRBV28,TGTGCCAGCAGTTACTTAAATTCACCCCTCCACTTT,CASSYLNSPLHF
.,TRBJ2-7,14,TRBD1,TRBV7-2,TGTGCCAGCAGCTCAACAGGGGGCGGCTACGAGCAGTACTTC,CASSSTGGGYEQYF
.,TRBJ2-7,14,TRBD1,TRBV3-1,TGTGCCAGCAGCCAAGTGAAGGGGGCTTACGAGCAGTACTTC,CASSQVKGAYEQYF
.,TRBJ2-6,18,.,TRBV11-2,TGTGCCAGCAGCAACGGGGTTTTCACCCTCTCTGGGGCCAACGTCCTGACTTTC,CASSNGVFTLSGANVLTF
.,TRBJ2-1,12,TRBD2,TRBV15,TGTGCCACCAGCAGACCCAGCGGGGGACAGTTCTTC,CATSRPSGGQFF
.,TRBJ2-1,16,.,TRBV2,TGTGCCAGCAGTGAAGCTTGGCAGGAAGGATACAATGAGCAGTTCTTC,CASSEAWQEGYNEQFF